This T cell receptor (beta chain) was documented in a study of CD8 T cells in ankylosing spondylitis. Quantitative 5'-RACE with molecular barcodes generated TCR beta libraries. TCRdb re-called the 5' RACE reads through MiXCR, storing one row per CDR3 protein. The sample contains approximately 150,000 distinct CDR3 sequences, roughly 15% of which appear only once. General study results and limits: A motif of 7 to 9 highly homologous TCR beta variants was seen as apparently characteristic of ankylosing spondylitis blood. Matched ankylosing spondylitis synovial fluid reportedly contained a significantly enriched population of disease-linked clones. Disease-linked clones bore a CD8+ phenotype, appearing relatively rarely in peripheral blood.

The CDR3 contains 15 residues. In germline, CDR1 is MNHEY, CDR2 SMNVEV (reference sequence). V lost 6 bases to trimming and J lost 2 bases; unmatched junction nucleotides: 7. On this clonotype itself: Its antigen is currently unknown.

Sequencing was performed on blood, either unsorted or a sorted T cell fraction (not recorded which). The chain uses TRBV27 and TRBJ1-5; TRBD1 matches 7 bases. The origin of this receptor is a male donor with ankylosing spondylitis. The CDR3 sequence: CASRGQKGGNQPQHF. The CDR3 nucleotides read TGTGCCAGCAGGGGACAGAAGGGAGGCAATCAGCCCCAGCATTTT.